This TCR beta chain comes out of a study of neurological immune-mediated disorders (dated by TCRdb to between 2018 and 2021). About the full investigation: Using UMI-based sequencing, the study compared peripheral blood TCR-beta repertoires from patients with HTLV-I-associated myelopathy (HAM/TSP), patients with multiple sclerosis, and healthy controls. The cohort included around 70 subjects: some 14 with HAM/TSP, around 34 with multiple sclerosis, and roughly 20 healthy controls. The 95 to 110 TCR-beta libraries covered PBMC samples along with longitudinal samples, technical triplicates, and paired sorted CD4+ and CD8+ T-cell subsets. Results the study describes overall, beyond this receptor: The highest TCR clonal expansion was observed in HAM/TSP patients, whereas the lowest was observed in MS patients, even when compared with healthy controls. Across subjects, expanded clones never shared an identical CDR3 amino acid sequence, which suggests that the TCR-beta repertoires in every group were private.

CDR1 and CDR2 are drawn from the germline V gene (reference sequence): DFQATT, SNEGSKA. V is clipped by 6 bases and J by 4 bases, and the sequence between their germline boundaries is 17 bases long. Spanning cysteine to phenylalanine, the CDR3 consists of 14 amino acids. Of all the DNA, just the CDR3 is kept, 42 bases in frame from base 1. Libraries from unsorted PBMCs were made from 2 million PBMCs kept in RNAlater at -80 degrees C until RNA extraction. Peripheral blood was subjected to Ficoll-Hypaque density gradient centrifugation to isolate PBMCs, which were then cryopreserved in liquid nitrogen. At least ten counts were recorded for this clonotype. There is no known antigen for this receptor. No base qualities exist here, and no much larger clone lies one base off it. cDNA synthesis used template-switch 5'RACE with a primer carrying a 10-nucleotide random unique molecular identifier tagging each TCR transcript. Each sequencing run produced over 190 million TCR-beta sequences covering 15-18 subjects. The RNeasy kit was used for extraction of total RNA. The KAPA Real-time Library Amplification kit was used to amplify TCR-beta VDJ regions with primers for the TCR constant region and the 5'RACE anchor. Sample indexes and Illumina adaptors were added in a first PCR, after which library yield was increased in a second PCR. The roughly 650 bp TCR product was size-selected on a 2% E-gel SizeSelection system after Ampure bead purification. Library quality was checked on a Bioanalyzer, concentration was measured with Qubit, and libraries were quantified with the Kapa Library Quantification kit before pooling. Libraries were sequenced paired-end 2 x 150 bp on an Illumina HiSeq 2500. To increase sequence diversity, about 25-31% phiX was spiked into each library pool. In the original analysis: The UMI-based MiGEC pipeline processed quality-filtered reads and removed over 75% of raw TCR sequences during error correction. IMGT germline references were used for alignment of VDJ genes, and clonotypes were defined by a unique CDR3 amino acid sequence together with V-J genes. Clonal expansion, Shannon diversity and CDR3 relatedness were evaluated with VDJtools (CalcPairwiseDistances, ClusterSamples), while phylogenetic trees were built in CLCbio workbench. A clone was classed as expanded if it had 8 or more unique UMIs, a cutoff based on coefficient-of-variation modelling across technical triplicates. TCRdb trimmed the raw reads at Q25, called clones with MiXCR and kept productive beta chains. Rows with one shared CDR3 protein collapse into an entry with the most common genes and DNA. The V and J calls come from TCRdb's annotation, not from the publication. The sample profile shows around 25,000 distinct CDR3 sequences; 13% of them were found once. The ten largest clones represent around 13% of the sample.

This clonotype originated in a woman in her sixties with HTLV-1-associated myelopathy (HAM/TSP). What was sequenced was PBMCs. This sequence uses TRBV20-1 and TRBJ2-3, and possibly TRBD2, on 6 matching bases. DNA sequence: TGCAGTGCCCCCGACGGGAGAGGGTCAGATACGCAGTATTTT. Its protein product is CSAPDGRGSDTQYF.